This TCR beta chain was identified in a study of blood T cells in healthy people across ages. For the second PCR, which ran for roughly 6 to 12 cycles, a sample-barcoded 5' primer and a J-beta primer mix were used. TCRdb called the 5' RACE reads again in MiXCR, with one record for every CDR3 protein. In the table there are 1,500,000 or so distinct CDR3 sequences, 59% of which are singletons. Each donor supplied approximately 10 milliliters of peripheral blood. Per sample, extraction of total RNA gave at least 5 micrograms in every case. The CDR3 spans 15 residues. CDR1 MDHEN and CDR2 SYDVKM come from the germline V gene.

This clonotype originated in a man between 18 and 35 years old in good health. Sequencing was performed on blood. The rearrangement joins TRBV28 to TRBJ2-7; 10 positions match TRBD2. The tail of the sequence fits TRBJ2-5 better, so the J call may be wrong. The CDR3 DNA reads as TGTGCCAGCAGTTCCCCGTTACTAGCGGGGGAGACCCAGTACTTC. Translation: CASSSPLLAGETQYF.